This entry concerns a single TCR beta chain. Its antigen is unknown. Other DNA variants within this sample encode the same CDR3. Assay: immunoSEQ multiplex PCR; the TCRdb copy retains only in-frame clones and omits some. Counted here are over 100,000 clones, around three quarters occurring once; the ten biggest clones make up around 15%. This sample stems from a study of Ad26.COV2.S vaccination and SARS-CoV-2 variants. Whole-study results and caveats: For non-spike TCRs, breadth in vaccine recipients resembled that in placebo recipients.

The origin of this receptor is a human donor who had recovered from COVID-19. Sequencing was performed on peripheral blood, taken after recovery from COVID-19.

The CDR3 protein is CASSLATDTQYF. DNA for the CDR3: TGCGCCAGCAGCTTGGCTACAGATACGCAGTATTTT. The J gene is TRBJ2-3, the V gene TRBV5-1; D is ambiguous. The CDR3 sequence is 12 residues long. V dropped 0 bases and J dropped 3 bases, with 2 bases sitting between them. Germline V gives CDR1 SGHRS, CDR2 YFSETQ.